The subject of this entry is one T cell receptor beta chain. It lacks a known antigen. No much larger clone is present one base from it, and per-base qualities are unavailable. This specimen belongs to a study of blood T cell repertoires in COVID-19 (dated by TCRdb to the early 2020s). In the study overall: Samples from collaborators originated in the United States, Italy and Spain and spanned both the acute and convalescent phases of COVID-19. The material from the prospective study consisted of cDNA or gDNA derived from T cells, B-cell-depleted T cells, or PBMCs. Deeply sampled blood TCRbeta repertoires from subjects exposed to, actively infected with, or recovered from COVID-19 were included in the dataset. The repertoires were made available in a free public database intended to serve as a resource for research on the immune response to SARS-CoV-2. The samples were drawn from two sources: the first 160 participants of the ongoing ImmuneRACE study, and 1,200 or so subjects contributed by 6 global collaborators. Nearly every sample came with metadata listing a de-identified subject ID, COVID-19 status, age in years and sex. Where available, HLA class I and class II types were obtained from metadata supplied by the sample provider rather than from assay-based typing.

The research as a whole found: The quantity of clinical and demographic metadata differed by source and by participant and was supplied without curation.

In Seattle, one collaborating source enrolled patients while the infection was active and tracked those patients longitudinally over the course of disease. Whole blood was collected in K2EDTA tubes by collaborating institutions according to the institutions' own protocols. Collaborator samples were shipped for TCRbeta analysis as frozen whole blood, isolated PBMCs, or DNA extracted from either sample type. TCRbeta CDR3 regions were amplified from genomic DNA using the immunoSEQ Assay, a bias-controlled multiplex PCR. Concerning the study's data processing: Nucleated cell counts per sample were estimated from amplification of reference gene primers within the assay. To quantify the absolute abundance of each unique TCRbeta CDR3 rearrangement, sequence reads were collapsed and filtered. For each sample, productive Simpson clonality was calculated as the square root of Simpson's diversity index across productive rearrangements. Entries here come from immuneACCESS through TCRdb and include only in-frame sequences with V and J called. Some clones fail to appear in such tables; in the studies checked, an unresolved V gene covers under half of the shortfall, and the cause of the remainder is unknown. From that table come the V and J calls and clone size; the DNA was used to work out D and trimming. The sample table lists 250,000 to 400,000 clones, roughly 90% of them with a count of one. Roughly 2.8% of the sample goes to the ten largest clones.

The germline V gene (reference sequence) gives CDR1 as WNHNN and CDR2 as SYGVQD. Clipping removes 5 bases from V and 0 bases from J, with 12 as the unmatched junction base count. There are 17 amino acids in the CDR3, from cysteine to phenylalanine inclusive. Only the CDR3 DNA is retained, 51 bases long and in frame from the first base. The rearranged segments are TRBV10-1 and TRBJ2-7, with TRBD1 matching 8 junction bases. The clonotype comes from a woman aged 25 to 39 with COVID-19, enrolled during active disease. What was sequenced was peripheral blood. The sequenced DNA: TGCGCCAGCAGTCCAAAAGGACAGGGTTCGAACTCCTACGAGCAGTACTTC. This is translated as CASSPKGQGSNSYEQYF.